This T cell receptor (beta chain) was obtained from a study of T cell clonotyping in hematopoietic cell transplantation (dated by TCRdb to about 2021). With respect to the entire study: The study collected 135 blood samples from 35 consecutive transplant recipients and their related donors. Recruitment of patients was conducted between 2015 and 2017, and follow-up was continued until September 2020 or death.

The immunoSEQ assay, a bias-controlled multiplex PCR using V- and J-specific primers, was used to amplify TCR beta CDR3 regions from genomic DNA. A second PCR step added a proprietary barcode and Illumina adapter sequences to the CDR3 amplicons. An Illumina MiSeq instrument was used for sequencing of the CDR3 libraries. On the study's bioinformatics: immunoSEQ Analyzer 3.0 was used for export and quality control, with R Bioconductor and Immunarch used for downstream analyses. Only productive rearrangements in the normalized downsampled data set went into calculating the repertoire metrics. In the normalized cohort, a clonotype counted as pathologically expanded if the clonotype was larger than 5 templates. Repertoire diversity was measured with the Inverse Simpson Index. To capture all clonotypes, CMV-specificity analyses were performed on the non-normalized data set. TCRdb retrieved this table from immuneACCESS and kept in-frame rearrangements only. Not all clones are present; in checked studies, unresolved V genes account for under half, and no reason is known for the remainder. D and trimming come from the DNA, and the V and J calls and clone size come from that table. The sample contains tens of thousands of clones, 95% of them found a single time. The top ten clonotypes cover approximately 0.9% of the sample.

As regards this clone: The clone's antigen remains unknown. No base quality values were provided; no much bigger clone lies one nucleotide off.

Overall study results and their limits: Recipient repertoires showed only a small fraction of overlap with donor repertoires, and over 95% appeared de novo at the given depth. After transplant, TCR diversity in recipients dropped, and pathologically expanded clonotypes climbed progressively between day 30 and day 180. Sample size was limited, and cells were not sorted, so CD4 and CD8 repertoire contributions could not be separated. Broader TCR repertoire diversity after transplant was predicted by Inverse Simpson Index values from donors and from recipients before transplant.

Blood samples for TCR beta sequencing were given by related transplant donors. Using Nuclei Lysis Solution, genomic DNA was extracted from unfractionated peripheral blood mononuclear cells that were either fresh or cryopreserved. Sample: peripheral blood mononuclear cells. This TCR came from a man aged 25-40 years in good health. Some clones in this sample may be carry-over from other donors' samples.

DNA sequence: TGTGCCAGCAGTTACTGGGGGGCTAGCACAGATACGCAGTATTTT. This is translated as CASSYWGASTDTQYF. The chain employs TRBV6-5 and TRBJ2-3; the D segment may tentatively be TRBD1 or TRBD2, each giving 6 matched bases. The V end loses 1 base and the J end loses 0 bases, and a stretch of 8 bases separates them. Spanning cysteine to phenylalanine, the CDR3 consists of 15 amino acids. The retained sequence is limited to the CDR3, 45 bases, with the frame set at the first base. The germline V gene encodes CDR1 MNHEY and CDR2 SVGAGI.